These 26 T cell receptor beta chains were all obtained from the same sample, sequenced in a study of shared clonotypes between healthy human individuals. TCRdb's copy holds only in-frame clones and misses some; the assay was immunoSEQ multiplex PCR. In the table there are more than 2 million clones, 93% of which are singletons. CD45RO negativity and positive selection for CCR7 defined naive CD8 cells, a population that excluded terminally differentiated effector memory CD45RA+ cells. Sequences were obtained from naive CD8+ T cells from PBMCs. Receptor source: a man between 18 and 35 years old in good health. Some clones in this sample may be carry-over from other donors' samples.

This rearrangement joins TRBV5-4 to TRBJ2-3, with D uncertain. This CDR3 contains 13 residues. CDR1 is SGHNT and CDR2 is YYREEE in the germline V gene (reference sequence). V lost 2 bases and J 6 bases, leaving 10 bases between the germline ends. The CDR3 reads CASSLLNSDTQYF. CDR3 DNA: TGTGCCAGCAGCTTATTAAACTCGGATACGCAGTATTTT.

For this clone: Other DNA variants within this sample encode the same CDR3. The chain recombines TRBV27 with TRBJ2-7, with D tentatively TRBD1 or TRBD2 (5 bases each). The CDR3 loop spans 14 amino acids. Germline V lookup: CDR1 MNHEY, CDR2 SMNVEV (reference sequence). V was pared by 3 bases and J by 0 bases, with 9 bases between. CDR3 nucleotide sequence: TGTGCCAGCAGTTTTTCGGGGCCCTCCTACGAGCAGTACTTC. Residues: CASSFSGPSYEQYF.

Notes on this clone: This same CDR3 is encoded by further DNA sequences in the sample. The chain links TRBV5-6 to TRBJ1-1; D not certain. CDR3 length: 14 amino acids. Trimming shortened V by 0 bases and J by 0 bases, and 6 bases separated the two germline ends. Germline-derived CDR1 and CDR2 are SGHDT and YYEEEE. DNA for the CDR3: TGTGCCAGCAGCTTGGCTGGGATGAACACTGAAGCTTTCTTT. Amino acid sequence: CASSLAGMNTEAFF.

The chain couples TRBV9 to TRBJ2-5; possibly TRBD2 for D (5 bases). V was trimmed by 3 bases and J by 4 bases, leaving 16 bases between them. Per the germline V gene, CDR1 is SGDLS and CDR2 is YYNGEE. The CDR3 is 15 residues long. CDR3 in DNA: TGTGCCAGCAGCGGCGCGGGCTCCTTGGGAGAGACCCAGTACTTC. This codes for CASSGAGSLGETQYF.

The chain joins TRBV28 to TRBJ1-2, with TRBD1 as a possible D gene (5 bases). Germline loops: CDR1 MDHEN, CDR2 SYDVKM. V was trimmed by 4 bases and J by 8 bases, leaving 20 bases between them. The CDR3 is 15 amino acids. The CDR3, as DNA: TGTGCCAGCAGTTCCGAGGGACGGCCCCTAGTCGGCTACACCTTC. This sequence encodes CASSSEGRPLVGYTF.

The V gene is TRBV27, the J gene TRBJ1-5; 9 bases are shared with TRBD1. The V segment lost 5 bases and the J segment 6 bases; nucleotides outside the gene matches: 5. There are 14 residues in the CDR3. Per germline, CDR1 MNHEY and CDR2 SMNVEV (reference sequence). CDR3 region: CASSPQGAGQPQHF. The CDR3 DNA reads TGTGCCAGCAGTCCACAGGGGGCTGGTCAGCCCCAGCATTTT.

The chain carries TRBV7-9 and TRBJ2-7; D is perhaps TRBD1 (5 bases). CDR1 is SEHNR and CDR2 is FQNEAQ in the germline V gene (reference sequence). V was trimmed by 5 bases and J by 2 bases, leaving 10 bases between them. The CDR3 is 13 amino acids. Here the CDR3 reads CASSPGIAYEQYF. The CDR3 DNA sequence: TGTGCCAGCAGCCCAGGGATAGCCTACGAGCAGTACTTC.

In this sample, this clone turned up many times. The gene calls are TRBV11-2 and TRBJ2-1; TRBD2 might be the D (6 bases). With 8 bases removed from V and 9 bases from J, the gap between germline ends came to 14 bases. The CDR3 runs to 12 residues. The germline CDR1 and CDR2 sequences are SGHAT and FQNNGV. The CDR3 loop is CASRLGHTEQFF. Here the CDR3 DNA reads TGTGCCAGCCGACTAGGTCATACTGAGCAGTTCTTC.

J is TRBJ2-7 and V is TRBV27; 9 bases fit TRBD1. CDR3 length: 15 amino acids. Losses at the gene ends were 6 bases for V and 3 bases for J; bases not matched to a gene: 9. The germline CDR1 and CDR2 sequences are MNHEY and SMNVEV (reference sequence). CDR3 nucleotides: TGTGCCAGCAGCCAACCCGGGACAGGGTTCTACGAGCAGTACTTC. Amino acid sequence: CASSQPGTGFYEQYF.

The chain uses TRBV28 and TRBJ2-1, with a weak D call TRBD2 (6 bases). This CDR3 spans 14 amino acids. With 4 bases removed from V and 2 bases from J, the gap between germline ends came to 9 bases. The germline V gene encodes CDR1 MDHEN and CDR2 SYDVKM. The CDR3 region is CASSSSVPYNEQFF. The CDR3 region has the DNA TGTGCCAGCAGTTCTAGCGTCCCCTACAATGAGCAGTTCTTC.

This clone is a singleton in its sample. The chain is built from TRBV9 and TRBJ2-7; 8 nucleotides align to TRBD2. The CDR3 spans 16 residues. Germline CDR1 is SGDLS and CDR2 is YYNGEE. Trimming removed 0 bases from V and 3 bases from J; junction bases left unmatched: 8. CDR3 in DNA: TGTGCCAGCAGCGTAGCAGTCACTAGCGGAGTCTACGAGCAGTACTTC. Translating it yields CASSVAVTSGVYEQYF.

The V and J genes are TRBV19 and TRBJ2-1; tentatively, D is TRBD1 (6 bases). Germline CDR1 is LNHDA and CDR2 is SQIVND (reference sequence). CDR3 length equals 13 residues. V lost 10 bases to trimming and J lost 8 bases, with 18 bases between them. CDR3 in DNA: TGTGCCACCTCCCATAGGGGGAGCCATGAGCAGTTCTTC. Translated, it gives CATSHRGSHEQFF. The full variable domain, rest sourced from reference TRBV19 and TRBJ2-1, is DGGITQSPKYLFRKEGQNVTLSCEQNLNHDAMYWYRQDPGQGLRLIYYSQIVNDFQKGDIAEGYSVSREKKESFPLTVTSAQKNPTAFYLCATSHRGSHEQFFGPGTRLTVL.

The chain joins TRBV2 to TRBJ1-2; D not certain. The CDR3 extends over 16 amino acids. Germline CDR1 SNHLY, CDR2 FYNNEI. V was pared by 1 base and J by 8 bases, with 20 bases between. CDR3: CASSEVRPPAPPGYTF. The CDR3 bases are TGTGCCAGCAGTGAAGTCCGGCCGCCCGCTCCCCCCGGCTACACCTTC.

The genes are TRBV13 and TRBJ2-2; no clear D gene. Per germline, CDR1 PRHDT and CDR2 FYEKMQ (reference sequence). Trimming pared 1 base from V and 5 bases from J, leaving 11 bases between. CDR3 length: 15 amino acids. This CDR3 reads CASSLVRLETGELFF. The DNA for the CDR3 is TGTGCCAGCAGCTTAGTAAGGTTGGAGACCGGGGAGCTGTTTTTT.

The chain links TRBV7-8 to TRBJ2-7; TRBD2 agrees at 14 bases. Losses at the gene ends were 1 base for V and 4 bases for J; bases not matched to a gene: 3. This CDR3 contains 16 residues. Germline V gene lookup returns CDR1 SGHVS and CDR2 FQNEAQ. The CDR3 DNA reads as TGTGCCAGCAGCTTAGGGGGGACTAGCGGGAGTTACGAGCAGTACTTC. Protein sequence: CASSLGGTSGSYEQYF.

This clone was observed a single time. This sequence joins TRBV4-1 and TRBJ2-1; TRBD1 agrees at 7 bases. V dropped 8 bases and J dropped 2; count of bases not matched to a gene: 6. The germline V gene encodes CDR1 MGHRA and CDR2 YSYEKL. The CDR3 covers 14 residues. As DNA, the CDR3 is TGCGCCAGCGCACCGGGACAGCCCTACAATGAGCAGTTCTTC. Amino acids: CASAPGQPYNEQFF.

A few counts support this clone. The rearrangement joins TRBV14 to TRBJ2-6; D gene ambiguous. Between the trimmed V and J ends, which lost 3 bases and 1 base, there was a span of 7 bases. The CDR3 runs to 15 residues. In germline, CDR1 is SGHDN, CDR2 FVKESK. CDR3 DNA: TGTGCCAGCAGCCACTGGGGATCTGGGGCCAACGTCCTGACTTTC. Translation: CASSHWGSGANVLTF.

The chain is built from TRBV6-5 and TRBJ2-7; no definite D call. Germline CDR1 is MNHEY and CDR2 is SVGAGI. The CDR3 runs 14 residues. V was trimmed by 2 bases and J by 2 bases, leaving 10 bases between them. The CDR3 sequence is CASSYDTLAYEQYF. As DNA, the CDR3 is TGTGCCAGCAGTTACGACACGCTGGCCTACGAGCAGTACTTC.

The rearrangement joins TRBV6-1 to TRBJ2-1; 7 bases agree with TRBD2. The CDR3 length is 15 residues. The germline V gene has CDR1 MNHNS and CDR2 SASEGT. After removal of 6 bases from V and 4 bases from J, the junction contained 9 bases not matched to a gene. CDR3 DNA: TGTGCCAGCAGGCCCGGGACTATCATTTACAATGAGCAGTTCTTC. The encoded protein is CASRPGTIIYNEQFF.

The chain has TRBV7-9 and TRBJ2-1; D is perhaps TRBD1 (6 bases). V lost 4 bases, J lost 3 bases, and 16 bases lay in between. From germline, CDR1 is SEHNR and CDR2 FQNEAQ (reference sequence). CDR3 length: 16 residues. The CDR3 loop reads CASSSFRDKDYNEQFF. DNA for the CDR3: TGTGCCAGCAGCTCCTTCCGGGACAAGGACTACAATGAGCAGTTCTTC. The full variable domain, completed using reference TRBV7-9 and TRBJ2-1, is DTGVSQNPRHKITKRGQNVTFRCDPISEHNRLYWYRQTLGQGPEFLTYFQNEAQLEKSRLLSDRFSAERPKGSFSTLEIQRTEQGDSAMYLCASSSFRDKDYNEQFFGPGTRLTVL.

Concerning this clone: Other DNA sequences of this sample code for an identical CDR3. The V call is TRBV28, the J call TRBJ2-1, with D uncertain. The CDR3 spans 15 residues. CDR1 is MDHEN and CDR2 is SYDVKM in the germline V gene. V gave up 1 base and J gave up 0 bases, with 7 bases separating them. This CDR3 is CASSLYGSSYNEQFF. The CDR3 bases are TGTGCCAGCAGTTTATACGGCAGCTCCTACAATGAGCAGTTCTTC.

This clone has just a few counts. The V and J genes are TRBV7-2 and TRBJ1-1, with D tentatively TRBD1 (5 bases). This CDR3 region has 15 residues. V gave up 1 base and J gave up 4 bases, with 13 bases separating them. Germline V gene lookup returns CDR1 SGHTA and CDR2 FQGNSA. The CDR3 protein is CASSLGPPGTTEAFF. As DNA, the CDR3 is TGTGCCAGCAGCTTAGGCCCTCCAGGGACCACTGAAGCTTTCTTT. Full variable domain (rest looked up from reference TRBV7-2 and TRBJ1-1): GAGVSQSPSNKVTEKGKDVELRCDPISGHTALYWYRQSLGQGLEFLIYFQGNSAPDKSGLPSDRFSAERTGGSVSTLTIQRTQQEDSAVYLCASSLGPPGTTEAFFGQGTRLTVV.

This clone was recorded only once. V usage is TRBV7-2 and J usage is TRBJ1-4; D is ambiguous. The CDR3 is made up of 12 amino acids. V was pared by 1 base and J by 8 bases, with 5 bases between. The germline V gene encodes CDR1 SGHTA and CDR2 FQGNSA. The CDR3, as DNA: TGTGCCAGCAGCTTAGGGGCAGAAAAACTGTTTTTT. Its translation is CASSLGAEKLFF.

This rearrangement joins TRBV19 to TRBJ2-1; D call uncertain. CDR1 is LNHDA, CDR2 SQIVND, per germline (reference sequence). This CDR3 is 11 amino acids long. Trimming pared 9 bases from V and 6 bases from J, leaving 9 bases between. The CDR3 nucleotides read TGTGCCAGCGACGACCTCAATGAGCAGTTCTTC. Amino acids: CASDDLNEQFF.

The chain uses TRBV9 and TRBJ1-1, with TRBD1 matching over 7 bases. The germline V gene encodes CDR1 SGDLS and CDR2 YYNGEE. V trimming: 3 bases; J trimming: 3 bases; junction bases outside the gene matches: 14. The CDR3 is 17 amino acids. The DNA of the CDR3 is TGTGCCAGCAGCGACCGAATTGACAGGGTCGTTGACACTGAAGCTTTCTTT. Residues: CASSDRIDRVVDTEAFF.

This chain connects TRBV4-3 to TRBJ2-3, with 9 nucleotides matching TRBD2. The CDR3 totals 16 residues. The germline V gene encodes CDR1 LGHNA and CDR2 YSLEER. V was clipped by 2 bases and J by 4 bases; unmatched bases: 7. CDR3 DNA: TGCGCCAGCAGCCAAACCCTGAGGACTAGCGCAGATACGCAGTATTTT. Its translation is CASSQTLRTSADTQYF.